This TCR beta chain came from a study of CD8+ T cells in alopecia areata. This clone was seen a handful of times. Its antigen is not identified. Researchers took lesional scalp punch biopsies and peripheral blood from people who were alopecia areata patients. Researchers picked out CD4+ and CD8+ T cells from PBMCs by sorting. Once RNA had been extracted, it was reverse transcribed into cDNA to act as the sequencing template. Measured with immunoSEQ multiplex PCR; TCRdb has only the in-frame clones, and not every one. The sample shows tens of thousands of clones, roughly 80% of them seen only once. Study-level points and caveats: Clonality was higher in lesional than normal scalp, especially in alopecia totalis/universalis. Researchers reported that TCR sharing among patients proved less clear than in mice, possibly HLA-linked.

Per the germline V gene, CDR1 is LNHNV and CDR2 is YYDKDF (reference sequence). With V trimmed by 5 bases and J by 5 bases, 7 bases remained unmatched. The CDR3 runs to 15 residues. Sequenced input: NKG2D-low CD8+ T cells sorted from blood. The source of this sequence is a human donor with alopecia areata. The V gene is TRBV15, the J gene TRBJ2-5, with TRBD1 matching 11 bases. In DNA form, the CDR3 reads TGTGCCACCAGCCACCGGACAGGGGGCCGGGAGACCCAGTACTTC. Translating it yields CATSHRTGGRETQYF.